The rows below give T cell receptor beta chains drawn from one sample of a study of T cells in Graves' hyperthyroidism and ophthalmopathy. MiXCR, applied by TCRdb to the multiplex PCR reads, yields one record per CDR3 protein. The sample carries approximately 510,000 distinct CDR3 sequences, about 45% recorded once. The sequencing input was peripheral blood or thyroid tissue (not recorded which). These receptors were taken from an adult woman with Graves' disease, either hyperthyroidism or ophthalmopathy (not recorded which). The CDR3 runs from the conserved cysteine through the conserved F or W. The order of the fields is D gene, clone size, CDR3 length, J gene, V gene, CDR3 protein, CDR3 DNA. A D gene is named only where the DNA matches it firmly. Rows give clone size only sometimes, using once, few, many, or a class for an expanded clone.

d_call: .
clone_size: .
cdr3_length: 13
j_call: TRBJ1-6
v_call: TRBV15
cdr3_aa: CATSRVYNSPLHF
cdr3_nt: TGTGCCACCAGCAGGGTGTATAATTCACCCCTCCACTTT

d_call: TRBD1
clone_size: .
cdr3_length: 15
j_call: TRBJ2-5
v_call: TRBV10-3
cdr3_aa: CAIRSGTGVQETQYF
cdr3_nt: TGTGCCATCAGATCCGGGACAGGTGTCCAAGAGACCCAGTACTTC

d_call: .
clone_size: .
cdr3_length: 12
j_call: TRBJ1-5
v_call: TRBV12-3/TRBV12-4
cdr3_aa: CASSTTSQPQHF
cdr3_nt: TGTGCCAGCAGTACAACCTCCCAGCCCCAGCATTTT

d_call: TRBD1
clone_size: .
cdr3_length: 14
j_call: TRBJ1-2
v_call: TRBV5-1
cdr3_aa: CASSLDRVLNGYTF
cdr3_nt: TGCGCCAGCAGCTTAGACAGGGTTCTTAATGGCTACACCTTC

d_call: .
clone_size: .
cdr3_length: 12
j_call: TRBJ1-1
v_call: TRBV5-5
cdr3_aa: CALDQANTEAFF
cdr3_nt: TGTGCGCTGGATCAGGCGAACACTGAAGCTTTCTTT

d_call: .
clone_size: .
cdr3_length: 14
j_call: TRBJ1-5
v_call: TRBV5-5
cdr3_aa: CASSLAVGNQPQHF
cdr3_nt: TGTGCCAGCAGCTTGGCCGTCGGCAATCAGCCCCAGCATTTT

d_call: .
clone_size: many
cdr3_length: 14
j_call: TRBJ1-1
v_call: TRBV19
cdr3_aa: CASPQGPLNTEAFF
cdr3_nt: TGTGCCAGCCCACAGGGACCCTTGAACACTGAAGCTTTCTTT

d_call: .
clone_size: .
cdr3_length: 13
j_call: TRBJ2-5
v_call: TRBV20-1
cdr3_aa: CSARAPGQETQYF
cdr3_nt: TGCAGTGCTAGAGCGCCGGGCCAAGAGACCCAGTACTTC

d_call: .
clone_size: .
cdr3_length: 12
j_call: TRBJ1-1
v_call: TRBV2
cdr3_aa: CASSLIASGAFF
cdr3_nt: TGTGCCAGCAGTTTAATAGCCAGCGGGGCTTTCTTT

d_call: TRBD1
clone_size: many
cdr3_length: 15
j_call: TRBJ2-2
v_call: TRBV12-3/TRBV12-4
cdr3_aa: CASSSGGANTGELFF
cdr3_nt: TGTGCCAGCAGTTCAGGGGGCGCAAACACCGGGGAGCTGTTTTTT

d_call: TRBD1
clone_size: .
cdr3_length: 15
j_call: TRBJ1-5
v_call: TRBV20-1
cdr3_aa: CSAAQGGWSNQPQHF
cdr3_nt: TGCAGTGCTGCCCAGGGGGGCTGGAGCAATCAGCCCCAGCATTTT

d_call: TRBD1
clone_size: many
cdr3_length: 16
j_call: TRBJ1-5
v_call: TRBV7-2
cdr3_aa: CASSSGQGSFYQPQHF
cdr3_nt: TGTGCCAGCAGCTCAGGACAGGGGTCCTTTTATCAGCCCCAGCATTTT

d_call: .
clone_size: many
cdr3_length: 15
j_call: TRBJ1-5
v_call: TRBV6-2/TRBV6-3
cdr3_aa: CASSHQQGRHQPQHF
cdr3_nt: TGTGCCAGCAGTCATCAACAGGGAAGACATCAGCCCCAGCATTTT

d_call: .
clone_size: .
cdr3_length: 17
j_call: TRBJ1-2
v_call: TRBV7-2
cdr3_aa: CASSLDPLLIPNYGYTF
cdr3_nt: TGTGCCAGCAGCTTAGATCCCCTCTTGATTCCTAACTATGGCTACACCTTC

d_call: .
clone_size: .
cdr3_length: 13
j_call: TRBJ1-4
v_call: TRBV19
cdr3_aa: CASTDRQNEKLFF
cdr3_nt: TGTGCCAGTACCGACAGGCAGAATGAAAAACTGTTTTTT

d_call: TRBD1
clone_size: .
cdr3_length: 9
j_call: TRBJ2-7
v_call: TRBV6-1
cdr3_aa: CATQEQGAF
cdr3_nt: TGTGCCACCCAGGAGCAGGGGGCTTTC

d_call: .
clone_size: .
cdr3_length: 16
j_call: TRBJ2-5
v_call: TRBV2
cdr3_aa: CASSLLGFLTKETQYF
cdr3_nt: TGTGCCAGCTCACTACTAGGTTTTCTTACGAAAGAGACCCAGTACTTC

d_call: TRBD1
clone_size: .
cdr3_length: 14
j_call: TRBJ1-1
v_call: TRBV5-1
cdr3_aa: CASSLGPDRPEAFF
cdr3_nt: TGCGCCAGCAGCTTAGGGCCGGACAGGCCTGAAGCTTTCTTT

d_call: TRBD1
clone_size: .
cdr3_length: 15
j_call: TRBJ1-1
v_call: TRBV20-1
cdr3_aa: CSARDLGTGGTEAFF
cdr3_nt: TGCAGTGCTAGAGATCTGGGAACAGGGGGCACTGAAGCTTTCTTT

d_call: .
clone_size: .
cdr3_length: 14
j_call: TRBJ1-2
v_call: TRBV12-3/TRBV12-4
cdr3_aa: CASTQDGIEYGYTF
cdr3_nt: TGTGCCAGCACCCAAGACGGCATCGAATATGGCTACACCTTC

d_call: TRBD1
clone_size: many
cdr3_length: 14
j_call: TRBJ1-2
v_call: TRBV20-1
cdr3_aa: CSARGRQGILGYTF
cdr3_nt: TGCAGTGCTAGAGGTCGACAGGGGATACTAGGCTACACCTTC

d_call: TRBD1
clone_size: many
cdr3_length: 17
j_call: TRBJ1-3
v_call: TRBV5-1
cdr3_aa: CASSPGDSYRSGNTIYF
cdr3_nt: TGCGCCAGCAGCCCCGGGGACAGTTATCGCTCTGGAAACACCATATATTTT

d_call: TRBD2
clone_size: .
cdr3_length: 17
j_call: TRBJ2-2
v_call: TRBV7-3
cdr3_aa: CASSSPGLAGRSGELFF
cdr3_nt: TGTGCCAGCAGCTCACCGGGACTAGCGGGAAGGTCGGGGGAGCTGTTTTTT

d_call: .
clone_size: many
cdr3_length: 12
j_call: TRBJ2-5
v_call: TRBV2
cdr3_aa: CASLQTLETQYF
cdr3_nt: TGTGCCAGTTTACAGACACTAGAGACCCAGTACTTC

d_call: TRBD2
clone_size: many
cdr3_length: 13
j_call: TRBJ2-5
v_call: TRBV7-3
cdr3_aa: CASSRGGGETQYF
cdr3_nt: TGTGCCAGCAGCCGGGGGGGTGGAGAGACCCAGTACTTC

d_call: TRBD2
clone_size: few
cdr3_length: 16
j_call: TRBJ2-5
v_call: TRBV28
cdr3_aa: CASSRGGRGLWETQYF
cdr3_nt: TGTGCCAGCAGTCGCGGGGGACGGGGACTCTGGGAGACCCAGTACTTC

d_call: TRBD1
clone_size: many
cdr3_length: 16
j_call: TRBJ1-2
v_call: TRBV4-1
cdr3_aa: CASSQDLTRGQGGYTF
cdr3_nt: TGCGCCAGCAGCCAAGATTTGACCAGGGGGCAAGGAGGCTACACCTTC

d_call: .
clone_size: .
cdr3_length: 11
j_call: TRBJ2-7
v_call: TRBV2
cdr3_aa: CASSARYEQYF
cdr3_nt: TGTGCCAGCAGCGCACGGTACGAGCAGTACTTC

d_call: .
clone_size: many
cdr3_length: 11
j_call: TRBJ2-5
v_call: TRBV7-2
cdr3_aa: CASSSEETQYF
cdr3_nt: TGTGCCAGCAGCTCTGAAGAGACCCAGTACTTC

d_call: TRBD2
clone_size: .
cdr3_length: 16
j_call: TRBJ2-2
v_call: TRBV7-6
cdr3_aa: CASSQMGLAGAGELFF
cdr3_nt: TGCGCCAGCAGCCAGATGGGACTAGCGGGAGCCGGGGAGCTGTTTTTT

d_call: .
clone_size: few
cdr3_length: 14
j_call: TRBJ2-5
v_call: TRBV9
cdr3_aa: CASSVSWAEETQYF
cdr3_nt: TGTGCCAGCAGCGTATCTTGGGCGGAGGAGACCCAGTACTTC

d_call: .
clone_size: .
cdr3_length: 11
j_call: TRBJ1-2
v_call: TRBV12-3/TRBV12-4
cdr3_aa: CASSTIYGYTF
cdr3_nt: TGTGCCAGCAGCACGATCTATGGCTACACCTTC

d_call: .
clone_size: many
cdr3_length: 12
j_call: TRBJ1-3
v_call: TRBV29-1
cdr3_aa: CSVGYGETTIYF
cdr3_nt: TGCAGCGTTGGGTATGGTGAAACCACCATATATTTT

d_call: .
clone_size: .
cdr3_length: 12
j_call: TRBJ2-7
v_call: TRBV30
cdr3_aa: CAWSEDGYEQYF
cdr3_nt: TGTGCCTGGAGCGAGGACGGATACGAGCAGTACTTC

d_call: TRBD2
clone_size: .
cdr3_length: 19
j_call: TRBJ2-2
v_call: TRBV24-1
cdr3_aa: CATSGRLAETADNTGELFF
cdr3_nt: TGTGCCACCAGTGGTCGACTAGCGGAAACCGCGGACAACACCGGGGAGCTGTTTTTT

d_call: TRBD1
clone_size: .
cdr3_length: 14
j_call: TRBJ1-1
v_call: TRBV5-1
cdr3_aa: CASSLEQGLGEAFF
cdr3_nt: TGCGCCAGCAGCTTGGAACAGGGGCTGGGTGAAGCTTTCTTT

d_call: .
clone_size: many
cdr3_length: 14
j_call: TRBJ1-4
v_call: TRBV6-6
cdr3_aa: CASSLRISNEKLFF
cdr3_nt: TGTGCCAGCAGTCTCAGGATCTCTAATGAAAAACTGTTTTTT

d_call: .
clone_size: .
cdr3_length: 14
j_call: TRBJ2-7
v_call: TRBV6-1
cdr3_aa: CASSEQGFMGEQYF
cdr3_nt: TGTGCCAGCAGTGAGCAGGGTTTCATGGGCGAGCAGTACTTC

d_call: .
clone_size: .
cdr3_length: 15
j_call: TRBJ2-7
v_call: TRBV3-1
cdr3_aa: CASSPRGMRSYEQYF
cdr3_nt: TGTGCCAGCAGCCCCAGGGGAATGAGATCCTACGAGCAGTACTTC

d_call: TRBD1
clone_size: few
cdr3_length: 15
j_call: TRBJ1-6
v_call: TRBV7-3
cdr3_aa: CASTPVHRGGSPLHF
cdr3_nt: TGTGCCAGCACCCCAGTTCACAGGGGAGGCTCACCCCTCCACTTT

d_call: TRBD2
clone_size: .
cdr3_length: 16
j_call: TRBJ2-7
v_call: TRBV20-1
cdr3_aa: CSARDLEAGDVWEQYF
cdr3_nt: TGCAGTGCTAGAGATCTGGAAGCGGGGGATGTCTGGGAGCAGTACTTC

d_call: TRBD2
clone_size: .
cdr3_length: 17
j_call: TRBJ2-1
v_call: TRBV7-2
cdr3_aa: CASSLGTSGGTYNEQFF
cdr3_nt: TGTGCCAGCAGCCTCGGGACTAGCGGGGGTACCTACAATGAGCAGTTCTTC

d_call: TRBD1
clone_size: .
cdr3_length: 15
j_call: TRBJ1-5
v_call: TRBV7-8
cdr3_aa: CASSSRDRAGQPQHF
cdr3_nt: TGTGCCAGCAGCTCCCGGGACAGGGCGGGTCAGCCCCAGCATTTT

d_call: .
clone_size: .
cdr3_length: 12
j_call: TRBJ2-6
v_call: TRBV7-9
cdr3_aa: CASSPLGGSLTF
cdr3_nt: TGTGCCAGCAGCCCGCTAGGGGGAAGCCTGACTTTC

d_call: TRBD2
clone_size: few
cdr3_length: 17
j_call: TRBJ2-3
v_call: TRBV20-1
cdr3_aa: CSANIVRTSGLTDTQYF
cdr3_nt: TGCAGTGCTAATATTGTCAGGACTAGCGGACTCACAGATACGCAGTATTTT